This TCR beta chain was captured in a study of cytomegalovirus exposure and HLA in healthy donors. Overall study findings and caveats: In an earlier analysis, in approximately 570 donors, most V segments appeared productive either ~90% or ~30% of the time. CMV serostatus alone was available as immune exposure information. TCR beta chains numbering some 150 were designated cytomegalovirus-associated.

Germline CDR1 SGHNT, CDR2 YENEEA. Unmatched junction bases numbered 2, after V lost 3 bases and J lost 4 bases. The CDR3 consists of 14 residues. Details on this clone: Its antigen is not known.

Use of 60 Vbeta and 13 Jbeta primers characterized the PCR. Repertoires were generated with immunoSEQ multiplex PCR, while TCRdb's copy carries only in-frame clones and drops some. The sample has roughly 38,000 clones, 90% seen once; the top ten hold roughly 2.7%. The gene calls are TRBV11-3 and TRBJ2-2; 7 bases are shared with TRBD1. Sequenced input: PBMCs. The source is a woman in her late teens or twenties in good health and CMV-seronegative. The CDR3 spells CASSFGTVTGELFF. Written as DNA, the CDR3 is TGTGCCAGCAGCTTCGGGACAGTCACCGGGGAGCTGTTTTTT.